Given below is one T cell receptor (beta chain) in context. The antigen remains unidentified. This may be a read error: a much more frequent sequence differs by one nucleotide. This sample was included in a study of T-cell reconstitution after alpha-beta-depleted transplantation in children. It was with unique molecular identifiers that the TCRbeta library was prepared. A single record per CDR3 protein comes from TCRdb applying MiXCR to the PCR reads. The sample includes 330,000 or so distinct CDR3 sequences, around 9.1% of them seen just once. This CDR3 is built from 12 residues. Germline lookup yields CDR1 SQVTM and CDR2 ANQGSEA. Study findings and constraints: Day-60 TCRbeta diversity that was high in some patients was derived from surviving recipient T cells and thymic progenitors. Reportedly, roughly two months post-transplant, alpha-beta T cells arose from several hundred expanded graft clones. One year post-transplant, T-cell counts and diversity were largely derived from T cells produced anew.

This specimen was PBMCs, taken before TCRalphabeta/CD19-depleted stem cell transplant. The TCR sequence derives from a boy less than two years old with acute myeloid leukemia, due to receive a stem cell transplant. V is TRBV29-1 and J is TRBJ1-2; 7 bases map to TRBD1. The CDR3 here is CSVGGQVDGDTF. CDR3 DNA: TGCAGCGTTGGAGGACAGGTGGATGGCGACACCTTC.